This is a list of T cell receptor beta chains from one sample in a study of T cell repertoires in cytomegalovirus infection. TCRdb reanalysed the reads using MiXCR and keeps one entry per CDR3 protein. The table includes fewer than 700,000 distinct CDR3 sequences, 20% to 25% detected once. The sample taken for sequencing was CD8+ T cells from PBMCs. The receptors stem from a human donor in good health (CMV status not recorded). Some clones in this sample may be carry-over from other donors' samples. The CDR3 runs from the conserved cysteine through the conserved F or W. Each record gives: J gene, V gene, D gene, clone size, CDR3 protein, CDR3 DNA. A D gene is named only where the DNA matches it firmly. A row's size may be missing; if present it is once, few, many or a size class.

j_gene: TRBJ2-2
v_gene: TRBV29-1
d_gene: -
abundance: few
CDR3aa: CSVEGAPTGELFF
CDR3nt: TGCAGCGTTGAAGGGGCCCCCACCGGGGAGCTGTTTTTT

j_gene: TRBJ1-1
v_gene: TRBV14
d_gene: -
abundance: -
CDR3aa: CVSSQGWGKLTEAFF
CDR3nt: TGTGTCAGCAGCCAAGGTTGGGGCAAACTCACTGAAGCTTTCTTT

j_gene: TRBJ1-2
v_gene: TRBV7-2
d_gene: TRBD1
abundance: many
CDR3aa: CASSPEEGQSRSLGYTF
CDR3nt: TGTGCCAGCAGCCCAGAGGAGGGACAGAGCCGTAGTCTTGGCTACACCTTC

j_gene: TRBJ2-2
v_gene: TRBV6-2/TRBV6-3
d_gene: -
abundance: -
CDR3aa: CASSSDTLALTGELFF
CDR3nt: TGTGCCAGCAGTTCCGACACCCTGGCATTGACCGGGGAGCTGTTTTTT

j_gene: TRBJ2-7
v_gene: TRBV7-9
d_gene: -
abundance: few
CDR3aa: CASSSSPYYEQYF
CDR3nt: TGTGCCAGCAGCTCAAGCCCGTACTACGAGCAGTACTTC

j_gene: TRBJ2-7
v_gene: TRBV5-4
d_gene: TRBD2
abundance: -
CDR3aa: CASSSASGGAVLYEQYF
CDR3nt: TGTGCCAGCAGCTCGGCTAGCGGGGGAGCCGTTCTGTACGAGCAGTACTTC

j_gene: TRBJ2-1
v_gene: TRBV5-6
d_gene: TRBD1
abundance: few
CDR3aa: CASSPRDSFRNEQFF
CDR3nt: TGTGCCAGCAGCCCAAGGGACAGCTTTAGGAATGAGCAGTTCTTC

j_gene: TRBJ2-5
v_gene: TRBV7-2
d_gene: -
abundance: many
CDR3aa: CAVSRGVAKTQYF
CDR3nt: TGTGCCGTATCACGCGGGGTGGCGAAGACCCAGTACTTC

j_gene: TRBJ2-1
v_gene: TRBV2
d_gene: TRBD2
abundance: -
CDR3aa: CASSNSPSGGQYNEQFF
CDR3nt: TGTGCCAGCAGTAATTCCCCTAGCGGGGGCCAGTACAATGAGCAGTTCTTC

j_gene: TRBJ2-3
v_gene: TRBV12-3/TRBV12-4
d_gene: -
abundance: many
CDR3aa: CASNYGGGTDTQYF
CDR3nt: TGTGCCAGTAATTACGGCGGGGGCACAGATACGCAGTATTTT

j_gene: TRBJ2-4
v_gene: TRBV7-9
d_gene: -
abundance: many
CDR3aa: CASSLGHARNMTKNIQYF
CDR3nt: TGTGCCAGCAGCCTGGGACACGCTCGTAATATGACCAAAAACATTCAGTACTTC

j_gene: TRBJ1-6
v_gene: TRBV28
d_gene: -
abundance: -
CDR3aa: CASSLVQSYNSPLHF
CDR3nt: TGTGCCAGCAGTTTAGTCCAGAGCTATAATTCACCCCTCCACTTT

j_gene: TRBJ2-1
v_gene: TRBV20-1
d_gene: TRBD2
abundance: few
CDR3aa: CSVWGTSGGLGSYNEQFF
CDR3nt: TGCAGTGTTTGGGGGACTAGCGGGGGCCTTGGCTCCTACAATGAGCAGTTCTTC

j_gene: TRBJ2-2
v_gene: TRBV7-9
d_gene: -
abundance: -
CDR3aa: CASSTWGQGNTGEPFF
CDR3nt: -

j_gene: TRBJ2-7
v_gene: TRBV27
d_gene: TRBD1
abundance: -
CDR3aa: CASGGGQGVNEQYF
CDR3nt: TGTGCCAGCGGTGGAGGACAGGGTGTCAACGAGCAGTACTTC

j_gene: TRBJ2-1
v_gene: TRBV28
d_gene: -
abundance: -
CDR3aa: CASSFRRVLTYNEQFF
CDR3nt: TGTGCCAGCAGTTTTAGGAGAGTTTTAACCTACAATGAGCAGTTCTTC

j_gene: TRBJ1-2
v_gene: TRBV6-6
d_gene: -
abundance: -
CDR3aa: CASSYSDVGTLYGYTF
CDR3nt: TGTGCCAGCAGTTACTCGGATGTCGGGACTTTGTATGGCTACACCTTC

j_gene: TRBJ2-1
v_gene: TRBV29-1
d_gene: -
abundance: few
CDR3aa: CSHERAGYNEQFF
CDR3nt: TGCAGCCACGAACGGGCAGGCTACAATGAGCAGTTCTTC

j_gene: TRBJ2-1
v_gene: TRBV29-1
d_gene: TRBD1
abundance: few
CDR3aa: CSVLSDRGAEQFF
CDR3nt: TGCAGCGTATTATCGGACAGGGGCGCTGAGCAGTTCTTC

j_gene: TRBJ2-1
v_gene: TRBV7-8
d_gene: TRBD2
abundance: many
CDR3aa: CASSSELAGVDNEQFF
CDR3nt: TGTGCCAGCAGCTCCGAACTAGCGGGGGTCGACAATGAGCAGTTCTTC

j_gene: TRBJ2-2
v_gene: TRBV7-2
d_gene: TRBD1
abundance: many
CDR3aa: CASSLEPGTVNTGELFF
CDR3nt: TGTGCCAGCAGCTTAGAACCCGGGACAGTAAACACCGGGGAGCTGTTTTTT

j_gene: TRBJ2-7
v_gene: TRBV20-1
d_gene: TRBD1
abundance: few
CDR3aa: CSAPLRDRAYEQYF
CDR3nt: TGCAGTGCTCCTCTCCGGGACAGGGCCTACGAGCAGTACTTC

j_gene: TRBJ2-4
v_gene: TRBV19
d_gene: TRBD1
abundance: -
CDR3aa: CASSLGTAWVENIQYF
CDR3nt: TGTGCCAGTAGTCTAGGGACAGCGTGGGTCGAAAACATTCAGTACTTC

j_gene: TRBJ2-7
v_gene: TRBV14
d_gene: TRBD1
abundance: -
CDR3aa: CASSPQGARTYEQYF
CDR3nt: TGTGCCAGCAGCCCCCAGGGGGCGCGAACCTACGAGCAGTACTTC

j_gene: TRBJ2-1
v_gene: TRBV10-3
d_gene: TRBD2
abundance: few
CDR3aa: CATPRAGGTTNEQFF
CDR3nt: TGTGCCACTCCAAGAGCGGGGGGCACCACTAATGAGCAGTTCTTC

j_gene: TRBJ2-7
v_gene: TRBV7-8
d_gene: -
abundance: many
CDR3aa: CASSSIETYEQYF
CDR3nt: TGTGCCAGCTCTTCTATTGAAACCTACGAGCAGTACTTC

j_gene: TRBJ1-4
v_gene: TRBV2
d_gene: -
abundance: few
CDR3aa: CASSRKQATNEKLFF
CDR3nt: TGTGCCAGCAGTAGGAAACAGGCAACTAATGAAAAACTGTTTTTT

j_gene: TRBJ1-2
v_gene: TRBV7-4
d_gene: -
abundance: -
CDR3aa: CASEGKQGDYGYTF
CDR3nt: TGTGCCAGCGAGGGTAAACAGGGAGACTATGGCTACACCTTC

j_gene: TRBJ2-1
v_gene: TRBV27
d_gene: TRBD2
abundance: -
CDR3aa: CASSPLGPGLADYNEQFF
CDR3nt: TGTGCCAGCAGTCCACTTGGGCCGGGACTAGCGGATTACAATGAGCAGTTCTTC

j_gene: TRBJ1-2
v_gene: TRBV7-2
d_gene: -
abundance: many
CDR3aa: CASSFPDSVYGYTF
CDR3nt: TGTGCCAGCAGCTTCCCCGACAGCGTCTATGGCTACACCTTC

j_gene: TRBJ2-2
v_gene: TRBV6-2/TRBV6-3
d_gene: -
abundance: -
CDR3aa: CASSYLSPGYWITGELFF
CDR3nt: TGTGCCAGCAGTTATCTTTCTCCGGGGTACTGGATCACCGGGGAGCTGTTTTTT

j_gene: TRBJ1-5
v_gene: TRBV7-9
d_gene: -
abundance: -
CDR3aa: CASSSSTTGGNQPQHF
CDR3nt: TGTGCCAGCAGCTCCTCAACGACAGGCGGCAATCAGCCCCAGCATTTT

j_gene: TRBJ2-5
v_gene: TRBV6-1
d_gene: -
abundance: -
CDR3aa: CASSYVGWETQYF
CDR3nt: TGTGCCAGCAGTTACGTAGGGTGGGAGACCCAGTACTTC

j_gene: TRBJ1-5
v_gene: TRBV27
d_gene: -
abundance: -
CDR3aa: CASSLSRGIQPQHF
CDR3nt: TGTGCCAGCAGTTTATCCAGGGGAATTCAGCCCCAGCATTTT

j_gene: TRBJ1-1
v_gene: TRBV4-3
d_gene: -
abundance: -
CDR3aa: CASSSGGQGLNTEAFF
CDR3nt: TGCGCCAGCAGCTCAGGCGGGCAGGGGTTGAACACTGAAGCTTTCTTT

j_gene: TRBJ1-5
v_gene: TRBV7-2
d_gene: -
abundance: many
CDR3aa: CASRRGSNQPQHF
CDR3nt: TGTGCCAGCAGAAGGGGTAGCAATCAGCCCCAGCATTTT

j_gene: TRBJ2-1
v_gene: TRBV7-2
d_gene: TRBD2
abundance: many
CDR3aa: CASAARLAGRLSYNEQFF
CDR3nt: TGTGCCAGCGCTGCCCGGCTAGCGGGGCGCCTCTCCTACAATGAGCAGTTCTTC

j_gene: TRBJ2-1
v_gene: TRBV5-1
d_gene: -
abundance: -
CDR3aa: CASSLTPGHPSYNEQFF
CDR3nt: TGCGCCAGCAGCTTGACACCGGGACACCCGTCCTACAATGAGCAGTTCTTC

j_gene: TRBJ2-6
v_gene: TRBV9
d_gene: TRBD2
abundance: -
CDR3aa: CASSDRRTSGESSGANVLTF
CDR3nt: TGTGCCAGCAGTGACCGGAGAACTAGCGGGGAGAGCTCTGGGGCCAACGTCCTGACTTTC

j_gene: TRBJ1-5
v_gene: TRBV10-3
d_gene: -
abundance: few
CDR3aa: CAISESKDGGKPQHF
CDR3nt: TGTGCCATCAGTGAGTCGAAGGACGGGGGAAAGCCCCAGCATTTT

j_gene: TRBJ1-2
v_gene: TRBV29-1
d_gene: -
abundance: -
CDR3aa: CSVVLRQDNYGYTF
CDR3nt: TGCAGCGTTGTTCTCCGCCAGGACAACTATGGCTACACCTTC

j_gene: TRBJ1-6
v_gene: TRBV13
d_gene: TRBD1
abundance: -
CDR3aa: CASSPDGQGNSPLHF
CDR3nt: TGTGCCAGCAGCCCAGACGGACAGGGGAACTCACCCCTCCACTTT

j_gene: TRBJ2-1
v_gene: TRBV19
d_gene: TRBD2
abundance: -
CDR3aa: CASSIDEPGLAGGDEQFF
CDR3nt: TGTGCCAGTAGTATAGACGAACCGGGACTAGCGGGGGGTGATGAGCAGTTCTTC

j_gene: TRBJ2-3
v_gene: TRBV4-1
d_gene: -
abundance: few
CDR3aa: CASSQELEISTDTQYF
CDR3nt: TGCGCCAGCAGCCAAGAACTGGAGATTAGCACAGATACGCAGTATTTT

j_gene: TRBJ2-1
v_gene: TRBV24-1
d_gene: -
abundance: few
CDR3aa: CATKGGGAAPYNEQFF
CDR3nt: TGTGCCACCAAGGGAGGAGGGGCCGCCCCCTACAATGAGCAGTTCTTC

j_gene: TRBJ1-2
v_gene: TRBV13
d_gene: -
abundance: many
CDR3aa: CASSSTDAGQTNYGYTF
CDR3nt: TGTGCCAGCAGCTCAACCGACGCAGGACAGACTAACTATGGCTACACCTTC

j_gene: TRBJ2-1
v_gene: TRBV20-1
d_gene: -
abundance: few
CDR3aa: CSATDYNEQFF
CDR3nt: TGCAGTGCCACAGATTACAATGAGCAGTTCTTC